The following is a TCR beta chain sequence with its context. The antigen remains undetermined. This record belongs to a study of long-term antiretroviral therapy in people with HIV. Study-level findings and limits: Someone took the blood between about 2003 and 2017, maybe while older ART regimens were in use. Pre-ART-expanded clones dominated the repertoire at all time points.

Assay version v3.0 of immunoSEQ was used, and it was run at survey level. Sequencing used immunoSEQ multiplex PCR; TCRdb keeps in-frame clones, though not all of them. The sample contains tens of thousands of clones, over 90% of which appear only once. The CDR3 is made up of 14 amino acids. Germline CDR1 reads SGHRS; CDR2 reads YFSETQ. Trimming shortened V by 0 bases and J by 6 bases, and 10 bases separated the two germline ends. The clonotype originates from a young man with HIV. The chain uses TRBV5-1 and TRBJ2-4; D unresolved. This sample comprised unsorted PBMCs, obtained 6 to 6.5 years after starting antiretroviral therapy. The CDR3 spells CASSLDARRNIQYF. CDR3 DNA: TGCGCCAGCAGCTTGGACGCCCGGAGAAACATTCAGTACTTC.